The entry that follows covers one T cell receptor beta chain sequence. Its antigen has not been determined. Base qualities are not recorded, but no much larger clone differs from it by a single base. CDR1 MDHEN and CDR2 SYDVKM were looked up in the germline V gene. Germline trimming: 5 bases from V, 4 bases from J; junction bases outside gene matches: 10. Taken from cysteine to phenylalanine, the CDR3 has 15 residues. This entry keeps only the CDR3 DNA: 45 bases, framed from base 1. All of the isolated RNA was reverse transcribed with the High Capacity cDNA Reverse Transcription Kit, so expressed TCRB transcripts were sequenced. Deep immunoSEQ sequencing was applied to naive, central memory and regulatory T cell samples, giving an average of about 3.7 million total reads per sample. Sorted cells were lysed in RLT buffer and RNA was extracted with DNase-treated RNeasy Micro or Mini kits, depending on cell number. Each cell subset was processed separately to prevent cross-contamination, with patient and healthy donor samples processed together. Using the immunoSEQ multiplex PCR, TCRB sequences were amplified from cDNA into 87-bp fragments spanning the CDR3 region. Amplicons were sequenced on the Illumina HiSeq platform. In the authors' own workflow: Synthetic template baselines were used to correct PCR bias computationally, reads within Hamming distance 2 were collapsed, and singletons that could not be merged were discarded. By aligning reads against IMGT, V, D and J genes, CDR3 length, and insertions or deletions at six rearrangement sites were assigned. Within each subset, clonotype counts were normalized to sorted cell number, after which true diversity and Gini coefficients were computed with the tcR R package. The overlap coefficient, calculated on TCRB nucleotide sequences, was used to measure repertoire sharing. Out-of-frame TCRB sequences from naive cells were analyzed to stand in for the pre-selection repertoire. What TCRdb holds here is the immuneACCESS table cut down to in-frame rearrangements. Part of the clones is not present; checked against another copy, under half of the missing clones reflect an unresolved V gene, and the others are unexplained. That table gives V, J and clone size, and the DNA gave D and trimming. Within this sample are over 350,000 clones, with about 14% of them counted one time only. Roughly 0.019% of the sample comes from the top ten.

The entry originates in a study of beta chain features in type 1 diabetes (dated by TCRdb to about 2018). Looking at the study overall: Patients and healthy donors did not differ in mean age, gender distribution, total cell number or subset yield. Whereas all 28 donors provided naive and central memory subsets, regulatory and stem cell-like memory subsets were isolated from just 8 patients and about 8 healthy donors. In the study, recently diagnosed type 1 diabetes patients and matched healthy donors were compared on the TCRB repertoires of their sorted circulating CD4+ T cell subsets. A total of about 100,000,000 sorted cells were examined across all samples, and RNA yield correlated strongly with the number of cells per subset. Paper-wide results and their limitations: Because the HLA sub-analyses included only small numbers of individuals, any influence of HLA type on TCRB rearrangement was left unresolved. The naive, central memory and regulatory TCRB repertoires appeared to resemble one another more closely among patients than among healthy donors. At VDJ recombination sites, type 1 diabetes patients had fewer insertions and more deleted nucleotides, which implies abnormalities in thymic rearrangement. Sequencing cDNA rather than genomic DNA could over-represent highly expressing activated cells, although activation and CD3 levels did not differ between groups. Shorter templates might be favored by PCR, yet because patient and control samples were amplified and corrected together, any such skew would affect both groups equally. In all four CD4+ subsets, TCRB CDR3 length was moderately but significantly shorter in type 1 diabetes patients.

Each donor gave one peripheral blood draw, averaging roughly 100 mL, which was collected into heparinised tubes. Using a panel that included CD45RO, CCR7, CD25, CD127, CD95 and CD27, naive, central memory, regulatory and stem cell-like memory CD4+ T cells were sorted on a BD FACSAria II. Purity was above 95% for every sorted population. PBMCs were separated immediately by Lymphoprep density gradient centrifugation and were stained directly, without being cultured. Samples were stained and sorted in pairs, with one healthy donor and one patient per experiment, so that batch effects were minimized. The sequencing sample was made of naive CD4+ T cells from blood. The sample's cell subset or site label, in plain terms: true naive CD4+ T cells. The V and J genes are TRBV28 and TRBJ1-1; 7 of the junction bases match TRBD1. This receptor was identified in a woman aged 18-29 years in good health. CDR3 protein: CASSIAQGKGTEAFF. In nucleotides, the sequence is TGTGCCAGCAGTATCGCACAGGGGAAAGGCACTGAAGCTTTCTTT.